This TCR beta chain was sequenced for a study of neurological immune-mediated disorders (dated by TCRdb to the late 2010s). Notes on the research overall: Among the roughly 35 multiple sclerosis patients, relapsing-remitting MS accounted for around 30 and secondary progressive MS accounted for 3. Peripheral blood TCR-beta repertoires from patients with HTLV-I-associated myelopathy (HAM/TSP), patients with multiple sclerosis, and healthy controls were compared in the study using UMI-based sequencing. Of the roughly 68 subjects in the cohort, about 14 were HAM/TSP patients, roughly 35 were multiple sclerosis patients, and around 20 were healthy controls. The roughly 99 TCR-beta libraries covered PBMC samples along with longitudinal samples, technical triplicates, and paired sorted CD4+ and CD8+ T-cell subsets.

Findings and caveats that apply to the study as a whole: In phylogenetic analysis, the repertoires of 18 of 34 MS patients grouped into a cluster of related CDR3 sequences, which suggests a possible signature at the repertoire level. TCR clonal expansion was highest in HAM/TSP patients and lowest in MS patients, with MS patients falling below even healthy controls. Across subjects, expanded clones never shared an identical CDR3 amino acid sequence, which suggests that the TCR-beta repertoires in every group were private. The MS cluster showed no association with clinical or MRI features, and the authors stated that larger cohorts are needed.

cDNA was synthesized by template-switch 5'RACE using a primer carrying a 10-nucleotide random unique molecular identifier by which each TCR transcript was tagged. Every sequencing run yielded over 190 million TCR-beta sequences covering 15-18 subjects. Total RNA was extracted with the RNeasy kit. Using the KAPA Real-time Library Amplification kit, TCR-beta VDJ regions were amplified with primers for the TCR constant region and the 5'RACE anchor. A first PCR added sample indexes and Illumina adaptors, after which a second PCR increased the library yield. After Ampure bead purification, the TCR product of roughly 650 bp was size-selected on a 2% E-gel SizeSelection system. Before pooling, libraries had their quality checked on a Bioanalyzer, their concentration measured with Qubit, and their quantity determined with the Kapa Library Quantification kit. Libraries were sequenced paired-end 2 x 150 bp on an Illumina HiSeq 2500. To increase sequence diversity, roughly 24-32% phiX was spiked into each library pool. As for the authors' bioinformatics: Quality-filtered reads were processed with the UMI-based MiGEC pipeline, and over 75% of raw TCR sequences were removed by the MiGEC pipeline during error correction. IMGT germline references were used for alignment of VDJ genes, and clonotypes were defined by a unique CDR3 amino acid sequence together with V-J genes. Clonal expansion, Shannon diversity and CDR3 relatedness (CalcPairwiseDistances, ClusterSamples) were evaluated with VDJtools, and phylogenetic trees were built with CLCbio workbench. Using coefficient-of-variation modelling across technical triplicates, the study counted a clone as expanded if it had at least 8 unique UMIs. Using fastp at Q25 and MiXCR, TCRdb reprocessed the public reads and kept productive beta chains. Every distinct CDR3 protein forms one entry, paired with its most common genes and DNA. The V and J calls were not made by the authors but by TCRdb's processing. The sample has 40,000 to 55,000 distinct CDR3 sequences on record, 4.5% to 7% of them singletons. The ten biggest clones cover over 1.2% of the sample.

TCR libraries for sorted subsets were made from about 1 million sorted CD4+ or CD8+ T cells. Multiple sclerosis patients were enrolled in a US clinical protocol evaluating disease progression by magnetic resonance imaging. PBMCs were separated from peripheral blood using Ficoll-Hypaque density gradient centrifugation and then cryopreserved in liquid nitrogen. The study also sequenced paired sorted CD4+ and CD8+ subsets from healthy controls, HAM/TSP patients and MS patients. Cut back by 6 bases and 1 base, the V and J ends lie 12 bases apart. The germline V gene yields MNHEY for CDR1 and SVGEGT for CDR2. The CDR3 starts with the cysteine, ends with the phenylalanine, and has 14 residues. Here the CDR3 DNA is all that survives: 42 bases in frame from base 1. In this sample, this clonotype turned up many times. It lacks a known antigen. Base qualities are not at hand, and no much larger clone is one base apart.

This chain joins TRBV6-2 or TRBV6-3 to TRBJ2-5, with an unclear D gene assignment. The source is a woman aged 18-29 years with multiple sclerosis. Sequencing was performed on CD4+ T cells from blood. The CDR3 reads CASSRKRRQETQYF. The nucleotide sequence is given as TGTGCCAGCAGCCGTAAAAGGCGCCAAGAGACCCAGTACTTC.